These 26 T cell receptor beta chains came from one sample sequenced in a study of siplizumab effects on memory and regulatory T cells (dated by TCRdb to 2018 to 2020). Receptor libraries were prepared by the immunoSEQ multiplex PCR assay. In TCRdb, the immuneACCESS table is reduced to in-frame sequences with V and J assigned. These tables do not hold every clone; where another copy was compared, an unresolved V gene accounts for under half, and the others remain unexplained. The sample table lists roughly 70,000 clones, roughly 93% of them with a count of one. The top ten clones comprise roughly 5% of the sample. Source material: CD8+ T cells sorted from blood. Receptors originate from a human donor in good health.

CDR3 sequence: CASSVEAGDSYEQYF. CDR3 bases: TGTGCCAGCAGCGTAGAGGCGGGGGACTCCTACGAGCAGTACTTC. The chain employs TRBV9 and TRBJ2-7, with 7 bases aligning to TRBD2. The CDR3 length is 15 residues. Germline V lookup: CDR1 SGDLS, CDR2 YYNGEE. J gave up 0 bases and V 0 bases, and 3 bases lay outside the gene matches.

The CDR3 bases are TGTGCCAGCAGGCCTCCGGGACAGGGTCGGGATGAGCAGTTCTTC. Translation gives CASRPPGQGRDEQFF. V and J are TRBV6-5 and TRBJ2-1; 9 bases fit TRBD1. V was pared by 6 bases and J by 8 bases, with 11 bases of the junction left unmatched. CDR3 length equals 15 residues. Germline loops: CDR1 MNHEY, CDR2 SVGAGI.

The chain carries TRBV7-9 and TRBJ2-5, with D uncertain. CDR1 SEHNR and CDR2 FQNEAQ come from the germline V gene (reference sequence). CDR3 length equals 13 residues. Trimming pared 2 bases from V and 3 bases from J, leaving 7 bases between. CDR3 DNA: TGTGCCAGCAGCTTATACGAAAAAGAGACCCAGTACTTC. This codes for CASSLYEKETQYF.

J is TRBJ2-3 and V is TRBV7-2, with 10 bases fitting TRBD2. Trimming at V came to 1 base and at J to 0 bases, leaving 7 bases not matched to a gene. CDR1 and CDR2 (germline): SGHTA, FQGNSA. CDR3 length: 18 residues. The CDR3 spells CASSLEGLAQRSTDTQYF. CDR3 nucleotides: TGTGCCAGCAGCTTAGAGGGACTAGCGCAAAGGAGCACAGATACGCAGTATTTT.

This chain connects TRBV7-7 to TRBJ2-2; 8 nucleotides match TRBD1. Germline V lookup: CDR1 SSHAT, CDR2 FNYEAQ (reference sequence). CDR3 length: 16 residues. Germline trimming cut 2 bases from V and 5 bases from J; bases unmatched to any gene: 7. CDR3 in amino acids: CASSLSDRARTGELFF. For the CDR3, the DNA is TGTGCCAGCAGCTTATCGGACAGGGCAAGGACCGGGGAGCTGTTTTTT.

The chain couples TRBV5-4 to TRBJ2-3; D possibly corresponds to TRBD2 (5 bases). The CDR3 sequence is 16 residues long. CDR1 and CDR2 from the germline V gene are SGHNT and YYREEE (reference sequence). V shed 4 bases and J shed 0 bases, with 15 bases lying between them. The CDR3 DNA sequence: TGTGCCAGCAGCGCACCCGGACTGGTCAGCACAGATACGCAGTATTTT. The encoded protein is CASSAPGLVSTDTQYF.

Concerning this clone: Other nucleotide sequences from this sample produce the same CDR3. The rearrangement joins TRBV9 to TRBJ2-7; TRBD1 or TRBD2 may be the D gene (5 bases each). The germline CDR1 and CDR2 sequences are SGDLS and YYNGEE. This CDR3 is built from 12 residues. V lost 7 bases to trimming and J lost 7 bases, with 15 bases between them. CDR3 sequence reads: CASGAGSNEQYF. CDR3 DNA sequence: TGTGCCAGCGGGGCAGGGAGCAATGAGCAGTACTTC.

This chain connects TRBV7-9 to TRBJ2-3; D not certain. V lost 7 bases and J 7 bases, leaving 6 bases between the germline ends. Germline-derived CDR1 and CDR2 are SEHNR and FQNEAQ (reference sequence). The length of the CDR3 is 10 residues. CDR3 sequence: CASTGYTQYF. In DNA, the CDR3 is TGTGCCAGCACGGGCTATACGCAGTATTTT.

This clone was seen a few times. This sequence joins TRBV2 and TRBJ2-7; 9 bases are a match to TRBD1. The CDR3 totals 14 residues. Unmatched junction bases numbered 6, after V lost 4 bases and J lost 5 bases. CDR1 SNHLY and CDR2 FYNNEI come from the germline V gene. CDR3 in DNA: TGTGCCAGCAGTGCGGGACAGGGCCCCGACGAGCAGTACTTC. This gives the protein CASSAGQGPDEQYF.

This chain connects TRBV5-4 to TRBJ2-3, with 9 bases fitting TRBD2. Trimming removed 4 bases from V and 4 bases from J; junction bases left unmatched: 13. Germline loops: CDR1 SGHNT, CDR2 YYREEE (reference sequence). The CDR3 has 17 residues. The CDR3 region has the DNA TGTGCCAGCAGCCCCCCCCTAGCGGGGACGATGGCAGATACGCAGTATTTT. Residues: CASSPPLAGTMADTQYF. The variable domain in full, with the rest retrieved from reference TRBV5-4 and TRBJ2-3, is ETGVTQSPTHLIKTRGQQVTLRCSSQSGHNTVSWYQQALGQGPQFIFQYYREEENGRGNFPPRFSGLQFPNYSSELNVNALELDDSALYLCASSPPLAGTMADTQYFGPGTRLTVL.

The V gene is TRBV19, the J gene TRBJ1-5; D gene unclear. The CDR3 contains 13 residues. The V gene's germline CDR1 is LNHDA and CDR2 SQIVND (reference sequence). Trimming took 3 bases from V and 3 from J, leaving 6 bases between them. CDR3: CASSITDNQPQHF. CDR3 sequence (DNA): TGTGCCAGTAGTATCACGGACAATCAGCCCCAGCATTTT.

V is TRBV4-1 and J is TRBJ1-1; 8 bases map to TRBD1. The V gene's germline CDR1 is MGHRA and CDR2 YSYEKL. The V and J ends lost 4 bases and 8 bases, in that order; junction bases with no gene match: 3. This CDR3 has 12 amino acids. This CDR3 is CASSLGDREAFF. As DNA, the CDR3 is TGCGCCAGCAGCCTGGGGGACAGGGAAGCTTTCTTT.

The genes are TRBV4-3 and TRBJ2-7; D tentatively fits TRBD1 or TRBD2 (5 bases each). The CDR3 is 16 amino acids. In germline, CDR1 is LGHNA, CDR2 YSLEER. Deletions cut 0 bases from V and 1 base from J, with 13 bases between. CDR3 loop: CASSQEIPGASYEQYF. The CDR3 DNA is TGCGCCAGCAGCCAAGAAATTCCCGGGGCATCCTACGAGCAGTACTTC.

V is TRBV11-2 and J is TRBJ1-1, with D uncertain. The germline V gene encodes CDR1 SGHAT and CDR2 FQNNGV. The CDR3 runs 18 residues. The V gene lost 2 bases and the J gene lost 1 base, with 20 bases spanning the gap. DNA of the CDR3: TGTGCCAGCAGCTTAAGTCCGGGCCGCAAAGGTACGAACACTGAAGCTTTCTTT. It is translated as CASSLSPGRKGTNTEAFF.

The CDR3 region is CASSAIGDEQYF. The CDR3 DNA sequence: TGTGCCAGCAGCGCCATAGGGGACGAGCAGTACTTC. The gene calls are TRBV2 and TRBJ2-7; perhaps TRBD1 as D (5 bases). CDR3 size: 12 residues. The germline CDR1 and CDR2 sequences are SNHLY and FYNNEI. V was pared by 6 bases and J by 5 bases, with 11 bases between.

This sequence joins TRBV9 and TRBJ1-1; 8 nucleotides agree with TRBD1. Looked up from germline, CDR1 is SGDLS and CDR2 is YYNGEE. V gave up 4 bases and J gave up 8 bases; unmatched junction bases: 7. The CDR3 has 13 residues. The CDR3 DNA reads as TGTGCCAGCAGCTCGGGAGGGGACAGGGAAGCTTTCTTT. It translates to CASSSGGDREAFF.

The rearrangement joins TRBV21-1 to TRBJ2-7. TRBV21-1 is noted as a pseudogene. The CDR3 has 15 amino acids. This CDR3 is CASSPMGRGIDEQYF. The CDR3, as DNA: TGTGCCAGCAGCCCAATGGGCAGAGGAATCGACGAGCAGTACTTC.

The V call is TRBV19, the J call TRBJ2-7; 14 bases map to TRBD2. Germline trimming cut 8 bases from V and 6 bases from J; bases unmatched to any gene: 3. The CDR3 length is 13 residues. Germline CDR1 LNHDA, CDR2 SQIVND (reference sequence). CDR3 in DNA: TGTGCCAGTGGACTAGCGGGGGGACGCGAGCAGTACTTC. It translates to CASGLAGGREQYF.

V is TRBV20-1 and J is TRBJ2-7, with 8 bases matching TRBD2. The V segment lost 6 bases and the J segment 6 bases; nucleotides outside the gene matches: 4. CDR3 length equals 11 residues. Germline loops: CDR1 DFQATT, CDR2 SNEGSKA (reference sequence). The CDR3 DNA is TGCAGTGCCCCGCGGGGGGCCGAGCAGTACTTC. It yields the protein CSAPRGAEQYF.

This chain links TRBV5-6 with TRBJ2-2; D may be TRBD2 (5 bases). This CDR3 is 17 amino acids long. V gave up 0 bases and J gave up 5 bases, with 17 bases separating them. Germline V gene lookup returns CDR1 SGHDT and CDR2 YYEEEE. The CDR3 sequence is CASSLVLAGVWTGELFF. CDR3 nucleotide sequence: TGTGCCAGCAGCTTGGTCTTGGCCGGGGTATGGACCGGGGAGCTGTTTTTT.

The CDR3 protein is CASSGAAGELFF. Written as DNA, the CDR3 is TGTGCCAGCAGCGGGGCGGCCGGGGAGCTGTTTTTT. The J gene is TRBJ2-2, the V gene TRBV5-4, with a tentative D call TRBD1 (5 bases). CDR1 is SGHNT, CDR2 YYREEE, per germline (reference sequence). CDR3 length: 12 residues. With 4 bases removed from V and 6 bases from J, the gap between germline ends came to 7 bases.

CDR3 sequence reads: CASFGGKYNEQFF. The CDR3 DNA is TGTGCCAGCTTCGGGGGGAAATACAATGAGCAGTTCTTC. This chain joins TRBV6-5 and TRBJ2-1; 7 nucleotides align to TRBD2. The trim removed 8 bases at V and 4 bases at J, leaving 5 bases unmatched. CDR1 is MNHEY and CDR2 is SVGAGI in the germline V gene. The CDR3 totals 13 residues.

V usage is TRBV7-2 and J usage is TRBJ2-4; D may be TRBD2 (5 bases). CDR1 is SGHTA and CDR2 is FQGNSA in the germline V gene. The CDR3 runs 14 residues. V lost 8 bases and J lost 3, with 14 bases in between. For the CDR3, the DNA is TGTGCCAGCGGCGAGGGATGGGACAAAAACATTCAGTACTTC. Residues: CASGEGWDKNIQYF.

The rearrangement uses TRBV4-1 and TRBJ2-1, with D perhaps matching TRBD1 or TRBD2 (7 bases each). Trimming shortened V by 1 base and J by 5 bases, and 12 bases separated the two germline ends. Germline V CDR1 and CDR2: MGHRA, YSYEKL. There are 15 residues in the CDR3. CDR3 bases: TGCGCCAGCAGCCAAGGACAGGGAGGGGACAATGAGCAGTTCTTC. This translates into CASSQGQGGDNEQFF.

The V and J genes are TRBV28 and TRBJ2-2; no definite D call. V gave up 4 bases and J gave up 6 bases, with 3 bases separating them. The CDR3 has 11 amino acids. Germline CDR1 and CDR2: MDHEN and SYDVKM. The DNA of the CDR3 is TGTGCCAGCAGTTATCCCGGGGAGCTGTTTTTT. It yields the protein CASSYPGELFF. The complete variable domain, with remaining parts taken from reference TRBV28 and TRBJ2-2, reads DVKVTQSSRYLVKRTGEKVFLECVQDMDHENMFWYRQDPGLGLRLIYFSYDVKMKEKGDIPEGYSVSREKKERFSLILESASTNQTSMYLCASSYPGELFFGEGSRLTVL.

The chain recombines TRBV13 with TRBJ2-1, with D perhaps assigned TRBD1 or TRBD2 (6 bases each). Germline V gene data show CDR1 as PRHDT and CDR2 as FYEKMQ (reference sequence). V gave up 0 bases and J gave up 7 bases, with 10 bases separating them. The CDR3 spans 14 residues. The CDR3 loop reads CASSLGGGWNEQFF. In DNA form, the CDR3 reads TGTGCCAGCAGCTTAGGAGGGGGGTGGAATGAGCAGTTCTTC.